A selection of T cell receptor beta chains follows, all from one sample in a study of cytomegalovirus exposure and HLA in healthy donors. The protocol was immunoSEQ multiplex PCR, while the TCRdb copy is restricted to in-frame clones and leaves out a portion. The sample has a few hundred thousand clones; about 86% are singletons. The sample consisted of PBMCs. All receptors derive from a woman aged 18-30 years in good health and CMV-seronegative. Both conserved end residues are part of each CDR3. Fields, in order: J gene, D gene, V gene, clone size, CDR3 protein, CDR3 DNA. A D gene is named only where the DNA matches it firmly. Rows may omit the clone size; those that give it use once, few, many or a size class.

j_call: TRBJ2-7; d_call: TRBD1; v_call: TRBV30; clone_size: NA; cdr3_aa: CAWSVGTGGAGGQYF; cdr3_nt: TGTGCCTGGAGTGTAGGGACAGGGGGCGCCGGGGGGCAGTACTTC
j_call: TRBJ1-5; d_call: TRBD1; v_call: TRBV10-1; clone_size: once; cdr3_aa: CASSESKGQGLGPNQPQHF; cdr3_nt: TGCGCCAGCAGTGAGTCGAAAGGACAGGGTCTCGGACCAAATCAGCCCCAGCATTTT
j_call: TRBJ2-7; d_call: NA; v_call: TRBV4-3; clone_size: NA; cdr3_aa: CASSQGRSTNEQYF; cdr3_nt: TGCGCCAGCAGCCAAGGGAGGTCCACCAACGAGCAGTACTTC
j_call: TRBJ2-7; d_call: NA; v_call: TRBV19; clone_size: NA; cdr3_aa: CASSIGSGSYEQYF; cdr3_nt: TGTGCCAGTAGTATTGGTTCGGGGAGCTACGAGCAGTACTTC
j_call: TRBJ2-7; d_call: TRBD2; v_call: TRBV5-1; clone_size: NA; cdr3_aa: CASSSGLAGLYEQYF; cdr3_nt: TGCGCCAGCAGCTCGGGACTAGCGGGCCTCTACGAGCAGTACTTC
j_call: TRBJ2-1; d_call: NA; v_call: TRBV2; clone_size: NA; cdr3_aa: CASGQKNEQFF; cdr3_nt: TGTGCCAGCGGACAGAAGAATGAGCAGTTCTTC
j_call: TRBJ1-2; d_call: NA; v_call: TRBV6-5; clone_size: NA; cdr3_aa: CASSYDGGTSLGYTF; cdr3_nt: TGTGCCAGCAGTTACGATGGCGGAACCTCTCTGGGCTACACCTTC
j_call: TRBJ1-1; d_call: NA; v_call: TRBV6-5; clone_size: NA; cdr3_aa: CASSYRVNTEAFF; cdr3_nt: TGTGCCAGCAGTTACCGGGTGAACACTGAAGCTTTCTTT
j_call: TRBJ2-3; d_call: NA; v_call: TRBV27; clone_size: NA; cdr3_aa: CASSLAGDTQYF; cdr3_nt: TGTGCCAGCAGTTTGGCTGGTGATACGCAGTATTTT
j_call: TRBJ1-3; d_call: NA; v_call: TRBV6-6; clone_size: NA; cdr3_aa: CASSFTGSSGNTIYF; cdr3_nt: TGTGCCAGCAGTTTCACAGGAAGCTCTGGAAACACCATATATTTT
j_call: TRBJ1-2; d_call: NA; v_call: TRBV7-8; clone_size: NA; cdr3_aa: CASSLHPRGVGYTF; cdr3_nt: TGTGCCAGCAGCTTACATCCGCGTGGTGTCGGCTACACCTTC
j_call: TRBJ2-3; d_call: TRBD1; v_call: TRBV4-3; clone_size: NA; cdr3_aa: CASSQHLRGTGGTDTQYF; cdr3_nt: TGCGCCAGCAGCCAACACCTCCGCGGGACAGGGGGCACAGATACGCAGTATTTT
j_call: TRBJ1-4; d_call: NA; v_call: TRBV30; clone_size: NA; cdr3_aa: CGGGGIGKEKLFF; cdr3_nt: TGTGGGGGGGGAGGGATAGGTAAAGAAAAACTGTTTTTT
j_call: TRBJ2-1; d_call: NA; v_call: TRBV18; clone_size: NA; cdr3_aa: CASSPGGVDEQFF; cdr3_nt: TGTGCCAGCTCACCAGGAGGAGTCGATGAGCAGTTCTTC
j_call: TRBJ2-1; d_call: TRBD2; v_call: TRBV30; clone_size: few; cdr3_aa: CAAKREGRNEQFF; cdr3_nt: TGTGCCGCAAAGCGGGAGGGCCGCAATGAGCAGTTCTTC
j_call: TRBJ2-2; d_call: NA; v_call: TRBV11-3; clone_size: once; cdr3_aa: CASSLAAGPGTGELFF; cdr3_nt: TGTGCCAGCAGCTTAGCGGCGGGGCCGGGCACCGGGGAGCTGTTTTTT
j_call: TRBJ2-3; d_call: NA; v_call: TRBV6-5; clone_size: few; cdr3_aa: CASSYGHPTDTQYF; cdr3_nt: TGTGCCAGCAGTTACGGCCACCCCACAGATACGCAGTATTTT
j_call: TRBJ2-7; d_call: TRBD2; v_call: TRBV5-6; clone_size: NA; cdr3_aa: CASRISGVGEQYF; cdr3_nt: TGTGCCAGCAGGATTAGCGGGGTCGGGGAGCAGTACTTC
j_call: TRBJ1-1; d_call: TRBD1; v_call: TRBV4-1; clone_size: NA; cdr3_aa: CASSQDGTGVGTEAFF; cdr3_nt: TGCGCCAGCAGCCAGGACGGGACAGGGGTGGGGACTGAAGCTTTCTTT
j_call: TRBJ2-1; d_call: TRBD1; v_call: TRBV27; clone_size: NA; cdr3_aa: CASRFRDSSYNEQFF; cdr3_nt: TGTGCCAGCAGATTTAGGGACAGTTCCTACAATGAGCAGTTCTTC
j_call: TRBJ1-2; d_call: NA; v_call: TRBV6-4; clone_size: NA; cdr3_aa: CASSDSGAGGYTF; cdr3_nt: TGTGCCAGCAGTGACTCAGGGGCCGGTGGCTACACCTTC
j_call: TRBJ2-5; d_call: NA; v_call: TRBV7-2; clone_size: NA; cdr3_aa: CASTGQETQYF; cdr3_nt: TGTGCCAGCACGGGCCAAGAGACCCAGTACTTC
j_call: TRBJ2-1; d_call: NA; v_call: TRBV5-4; clone_size: NA; cdr3_aa: CASSWPEGGEQFF; cdr3_nt: TGTGCCAGCAGCTGGCCCGAGGGGGGGGAGCAGTTCTTC
j_call: TRBJ2-7; d_call: NA; v_call: TRBV28; clone_size: NA; cdr3_aa: CASSTGEYEQYF; cdr3_nt: TGTGCCAGCAGTACGGGAGAGTACGAGCAGTACTTC
j_call: TRBJ2-7; d_call: TRBD1; v_call: TRBV5-1; clone_size: NA; cdr3_aa: CASSSDRGREQYF; cdr3_nt: TGCGCCAGCAGCTCTGACAGGGGGCGCGAGCAGTACTTC
j_call: TRBJ2-3; d_call: NA; v_call: TRBV7-2; clone_size: NA; cdr3_aa: CASSLGLGDTQYF; cdr3_nt: TGTGCCAGCAGCTTAGGGCTCGGGGATACGCAGTATTTT
j_call: TRBJ1-6; d_call: TRBD1; v_call: TRBV7-3; clone_size: few; cdr3_aa: CASSSRQGINSPLHF; cdr3_nt: TGTGCCAGCAGCTCCAGACAGGGGATAAATTCACCCCTCCACTTT
j_call: TRBJ2-3; d_call: TRBD2; v_call: TRBV7-7; clone_size: NA; cdr3_aa: CASSPGTSGSTDTQYF; cdr3_nt: TGTGCCAGCAGCCCCGGGACTAGCGGGAGCACAGATACGCAGTATTTT
j_call: TRBJ2-2; d_call: NA; v_call: TRBV6-5; clone_size: once; cdr3_aa: CASSLRVYTGELFF; cdr3_nt: TGTGCCAGCAGTCTCAGGGTTTACACCGGGGAGCTGTTTTTT
j_call: TRBJ2-3; d_call: NA; v_call: TRBV5-1; clone_size: NA; cdr3_aa: CASSYRDNTDTQYF; cdr3_nt: TGCGCCAGCAGCTATCGGGACAACACAGATACGCAGTATTTT
j_call: TRBJ1-4; d_call: TRBD1; v_call: TRBV2; clone_size: NA; cdr3_aa: CAIHEPGQGNEKLFF; cdr3_nt: TGTGCCATCCATGAACCGGGACAGGGGAATGAAAAACTGTTTTTT
j_call: TRBJ2-7; d_call: TRBD1; v_call: TRBV30; clone_size: once; cdr3_aa: CAWSQPGQNSYEQYF; cdr3_nt: TGTGCCTGGAGTCAACCGGGACAGAACTCCTACGAGCAGTACTTC
j_call: TRBJ1-6; d_call: TRBD1; v_call: TRBV28; clone_size: NA; cdr3_aa: CASSIPGGYYNSPLHF; cdr3_nt: TGTGCCAGCAGTATCCCAGGGGGATACTATAATTCACCCCTCCACTTT
j_call: TRBJ1-2; d_call: TRBD1; v_call: TRBV6-6; clone_size: NA; cdr3_aa: CASITGGYYTF; cdr3_nt: TGTGCCAGCATAACAGGGGGCTACTACACCTTC
j_call: TRBJ2-7; d_call: NA; v_call: TRBV6-5; clone_size: NA; cdr3_aa: CASSLYVGRAYEQYF; cdr3_nt: TGTGCCAGCAGTCTTTACGTGGGGAGAGCCTACGAGCAGTACTTC
j_call: TRBJ1-1; d_call: NA; v_call: TRBV9; clone_size: NA; cdr3_aa: CASSGTDTEAFF; cdr3_nt: TGTGCCAGCAGCGGAACGGACACTGAAGCTTTCTTT
j_call: TRBJ1-6; d_call: NA; v_call: TRBV5-6; clone_size: NA; cdr3_aa: CASSLEQGMGTYNSPLHF; cdr3_nt: TGTGCCAGCAGCTTGGAACAGGGAATGGGGACCTATAATTCACCCCTCCACTTT
j_call: TRBJ1-4; d_call: TRBD1; v_call: TRBV4-3; clone_size: NA; cdr3_aa: CASSPQGQREKLFF; cdr3_nt: TGCGCCAGCAGCCCACAGGGGCAGCGGGAAAAACTGTTTTTT
j_call: TRBJ2-2; d_call: TRBD1; v_call: TRBV6-4; clone_size: NA; cdr3_aa: CASSRFTGADTGELFF; cdr3_nt: TGTGCCAGCAGTCGTTTCACAGGGGCGGACACCGGGGAGCTGTTTTTT
j_call: TRBJ2-2; d_call: TRBD1; v_call: TRBV25-1; clone_size: NA; cdr3_aa: CASSETGLVGELFF; cdr3_nt: TGTGCCAGCAGTGAGACAGGGCTGGTCGGGGAGCTGTTTTTT
j_call: TRBJ2-3; d_call: TRBD1; v_call: TRBV13; clone_size: NA; cdr3_aa: CASSSAPAGGRTDTQYF; cdr3_nt: TGTGCCAGCAGCTCCGCCCCGGCAGGGGGAAGGACAGATACGCAGTATTTT
j_call: TRBJ1-6; d_call: TRBD1; v_call: TRBV6-5; clone_size: NA; cdr3_aa: CAATGTGYNSPLHF; cdr3_nt: TGTGCCGCTACCGGGACAGGCTATAATTCACCCCTCCACTTT
j_call: TRBJ2-7; d_call: TRBD1; v_call: TRBV28; clone_size: NA; cdr3_aa: CASSTGGSFSYEQYF; cdr3_nt: TGTGCCAGCAGTACAGGGGGCAGTTTCTCCTACGAGCAGTACTTC
j_call: TRBJ1-2; d_call: TRBD1; v_call: TRBV6-4; clone_size: NA; cdr3_aa: CASSDSGQGYGYTF; cdr3_nt: TGTGCCAGCAGTGACTCGGGACAGGGTTACGGCTACACCTTC
j_call: TRBJ1-2; d_call: NA; v_call: TRBV5-4; clone_size: NA; cdr3_aa: CASSSRQATNYGYTF; cdr3_nt: TGTGCCAGCAGCTCAAGACAGGCAACTAACTATGGCTACACCTTC
j_call: TRBJ2-7; d_call: TRBD2; v_call: TRBV5-1; clone_size: NA; cdr3_aa: CASSPGGTSGYEQYF; cdr3_nt: TGCGCCAGCAGCCCCGGAGGGACTAGCGGGTACGAGCAGTACTTC
j_call: TRBJ2-3; d_call: NA; v_call: TRBV9; clone_size: NA; cdr3_aa: CASSGGGLVADTQYF; cdr3_nt: TGTGCCAGCAGCGGTGGGGGACTCGTAGCAGATACGCAGTATTTT
j_call: TRBJ2-7; d_call: NA; v_call: TRBV14; clone_size: few; cdr3_aa: CASSLDSDYEQYF; cdr3_nt: TGTGCCAGCAGCCTGGACAGTGACTACGAGCAGTACTTC
j_call: TRBJ2-3; d_call: TRBD2; v_call: TRBV9; clone_size: NA; cdr3_aa: CASSEAIRLAFTDTQYF; cdr3_nt: TGTGCCAGCAGCGAGGCCATTCGACTAGCGTTCACAGATACGCAGTATTTT
j_call: TRBJ2-7; d_call: TRBD1; v_call: TRBV6-5; clone_size: NA; cdr3_aa: CASSYGDRGYEQYF; cdr3_nt: TGTGCCAGCAGTTACGGGGACAGGGGTTACGAGCAGTACTTC
j_call: TRBJ1-1; d_call: TRBD1; v_call: TRBV9; clone_size: NA; cdr3_aa: CASNVTGGNTEAFF; cdr3_nt: TGTGCCAGCAACGTGACAGGGGGCAACACTGAAGCTTTCTTT
j_call: TRBJ2-7; d_call: NA; v_call: TRBV30; clone_size: NA; cdr3_aa: CAWSVPLKGMSGSNYEQYF; cdr3_nt: TGTGCCTGGAGTGTACCACTAAAGGGGATGAGCGGGTCAAATTACGAGCAGTACTTC
j_call: TRBJ2-3; d_call: NA; v_call: TRBV21-1; clone_size: NA; cdr3_aa: CASSKPLGLAGGLNTQYF; cdr3_nt: TGTGCCAGCAGCAAACCCCTAGGACTAGCGGGAGGGCTAAATACGCAGTATTTT